These 23 T cell receptor beta chains came from one sample sequenced in a study of T-cell reconstitution after alpha-beta-depleted transplantation in children listed by TCRdb under 2016. The library was built by means of PCR. TCRdb records Illumina HiSeq 2500 as the sequencer. To normalize quantification of the TCRbeta repertoire, the TCR libraries were built with molecular barcoding that relied on unique molecular identifiers. The public reads were reprocessed in TCRdb via fastp at Q25 and MiXCR, keeping in-frame beta chains. Records with the same CDR3 protein are collapsed into one entry carrying the most frequent genes and DNA. The table for this sample lists fewer than 250,000 distinct CDR3 sequences; approximately 15% of them were counted only once. The ten largest clones take up 43% of the sample. In light of the paper, this sample's treatment or condition label describes: allogeneic hematopoietic cell transplantation with graft depleted of TCRalphabeta T cells and CD19 B cells.

The material sequenced was PBMCs, mostly from graft donor cells, taken 360 days after TCRalphabeta/CD19-depleted stem cell transplant. The receptors originated from a male patient aged 2 to 10 who had a stem cell transplant for acute lymphoblastic leukemia, so the T cells may come from the graft donor.

This clonotype has a handful of counts. The CDR3 DNA sequence: TGTGCCAGCAGCGACCCGGGACTAGCGGGGGGTCCCAGCTCCTACAATGAGCAGTTCTTC. Its translation is CASSDPGLAGGPSSYNEQFF. V and J are TRBV5-6 and TRBJ2-1, with 15 bases lining up with TRBD2. The CDR3 consists of 20 residues. Per germline, CDR1 SGHDT and CDR2 YYEEEE. V trimming: 4 bases; J trimming: 0 bases; junction bases outside the gene matches: 11.

J is TRBJ2-5 and V is TRBV20-1; the D call may be TRBD1 or TRBD2 (6 bases each). The CDR3 loop spans 13 amino acids. Germline lookup yields CDR1 DFQATT and CDR2 SNEGSKA (reference sequence). The CDR3 is CSHYGGPQETQYF. The CDR3 DNA sequence: TGCAGCCATTACGGGGGCCCACAAGAGACCCAGTACTTC.

The chain couples TRBV3-1 to TRBJ2-1; D unresolved. V was cut by 3 bases and J by 5 bases, with 14 bases left in between. The CDR3 covers 15 residues. Germline CDR1 and CDR2: LGHDT and YNNKEL (reference sequence). The CDR3 loop is CASSHLATIHNEQFF. CDR3 bases: TGTGCCAGCAGCCATTTAGCAACGATCCACAATGAGCAGTTCTTC.

This clonotype was picked up a small number of times. V and J are TRBV5-1 and TRBJ2-4; D possibly corresponds to TRBD2 (5 bases). Germline loops: CDR1 SGHRS, CDR2 YFSETQ. The CDR3 extends over 14 amino acids. The V end lost 0 bases, the J end lost 2 bases, and 6 bases lay between the germline ends. CDR3 loop: CASSLVDSKNIQYF. Here the CDR3 DNA reads TGCGCCAGCAGCTTGGTGGACTCCAAAAACATTCAGTACTTC.

This clonotype came up a few times. The chain has TRBV6-5 and TRBJ1-2; 9 positions match TRBD1. The CDR3 has 15 residues. CDR1 and CDR2 from the germline V gene are MNHEY and SVGAGI. V lost 5 bases, J lost 3 bases, and 7 bases stayed unmatched. Here the CDR3 reads CASSTRQGEDYGYTF. DNA for the CDR3: TGTGCCAGCAGTACTAGACAGGGGGAAGACTATGGCTACACCTTC.

This clonotype was seen a few times. This rearrangement joins TRBV5-1 to TRBJ1-1; D remains ambiguous. V was clipped by 1 base and J by 2 bases, with 9 bases between them. The germline V gene has CDR1 SGHRS and CDR2 YFSETQ. This CDR3 is 14 amino acids long. The CDR3 bases are TGCGCCAGCAGCTTGACAGAGATTAACACTGAAGCTTTCTTT. Translated, it gives CASSLTEINTEAFF.

The rearrangement uses TRBV27 and TRBJ2-7; TRBD1 aligns across 8 bases. Germline-derived CDR1 and CDR2 are MNHEY and SMNVEV (reference sequence). Trimming removed 2 bases from V and 5 bases from J; junction bases left unmatched: 8. The CDR3 covers 15 residues. This CDR3 reads CASSLNRDRSHEQYF. The CDR3 DNA reads as TGTGCCAGCAGTTTAAACCGGGACAGGTCCCACGAGCAGTACTTC.

This clonotype was seen a few times. The J gene is TRBJ2-2, the V gene TRBV10-3; D remains ambiguous. Germline loops: CDR1 ENHRY, CDR2 SYGVKD. V was shortened by 10 bases and J by 3 bases, with 18 bases between the two germline ends. The CDR3 spans 15 residues. CDR3 in amino acids: CATRSQEKDTGELFF. As DNA, the CDR3 is TGTGCCACGAGAAGCCAGGAGAAGGACACCGGGGAGCTGTTTTTT.

The chain has TRBV3-1 and TRBJ2-6; the D is unclear. The germline gives CDR1 LGHDT, CDR2 YNNKEL (reference sequence). V was clipped by 4 bases and J by 3 bases, with 4 bases between them. The CDR3 has 13 residues. The CDR3 protein is CASSLFGANVLTF. In DNA form, the CDR3 reads TGTGCCAGCAGCCTCTTTGGGGCCAACGTCCTGACTTTC.

The table lists this clonotype with a few counts. The chain combines TRBV4-1 with TRBJ2-7, with TRBD1 identical over 8 bases. Trimming at V came to 5 bases and at J to 2 bases, leaving 5 bases not matched to a gene. Germline CDR1 and CDR2: MGHRA and YSYEKL. The CDR3 spans 14 residues. CDR3 nucleotides: TGCGCCAGCAGCTTCACGGACAGGGCCTACGAGCAGTACTTC. It yields the protein CASSFTDRAYEQYF.

The chain uses TRBV6-5 and TRBJ2-3; 9 bases are shared with TRBD2. Germline CDR1 MNHEY, CDR2 SVGAGI. With V trimmed by 2 bases and J by 3 bases, 3 bases remained unmatched. The CDR3 contains 15 residues. In DNA, the CDR3 is TGTGCCAGCAGTTACGGCGGGGGGGTTACAGATACGCAGTATTTT. Translating gives CASSYGGGVTDTQYF.

This chain connects TRBV6-5 to TRBJ2-7; 9 nucleotides match TRBD2. Unmatched junction bases numbered 6, after V lost 2 bases and J lost 7 bases. The CDR3 extends over 14 amino acids. Germline V lookup: CDR1 MNHEY, CDR2 SVGAGI. CDR3 sequence reads: CASSYGLAGSEQYF. The DNA of the CDR3 is TGTGCCAGCAGTTACGGTCTAGCGGGGTCGGAGCAGTACTTC.

The chain couples TRBV20-1 to TRBJ2-7; a possible D gene is TRBD2 (6 bases). CDR1 is DFQATT and CDR2 is SNEGSKA in the germline V gene (reference sequence). CDR3 length equals 14 residues. V lost 5 bases, J lost 7 bases, and 21 bases lay in between. CDR3 in amino acids: CSAERLGPVGEQYF. DNA of the CDR3: TGCAGTGCTGAGCGACTAGGTCCTGTGGGGGAGCAGTACTTC.

The J gene is TRBJ1-5, the V gene TRBV5-1; maybe TRBD1 (6 bases). CDR1 is SGHRS and CDR2 is YFSETQ in the germline V gene. This CDR3 has 14 residues. Trimming cost V 7 bases and J 5 bases, with 16 bases left between them. The CDR3: CASRRAGDHQPQHF. In DNA form, the CDR3 reads TGCGCCAGCCGGCGGGCAGGGGATCATCAGCCCCAGCATTTT.

In this sample, this clonotype turned up a few times. V usage is TRBV6-5 and J usage is TRBJ2-1, with D perhaps assigned TRBD1 or TRBD2 (5 bases each). Trimming pared 4 bases from V and 10 bases from J, leaving 14 bases between. CDR3 size: 13 residues. Looked up from germline, CDR1 is MNHEY and CDR2 is SVGAGI. The CDR3 DNA reads as TGTGCCAGCAGTTTCACTAGGGACGGGGAGCAGTTCTTC. Translation: CASSFTRDGEQFF.

The CDR3 here is CASSERAGYTF. CDR3 coding DNA: TGTGCCAGCAGTGAAAGGGCTGGCTACACCTTC. The gene calls are TRBV2 and TRBJ1-2; the D is unclear. Per germline, CDR1 SNHLY and CDR2 FYNNEI. The CDR3 sequence is 11 residues long. V was clipped by 2 bases and J by 7 bases, with 5 bases between them. Supplemented by reference TRBV2 and TRBJ1-2, the full variable domain reads EPEVTQTPSHQVTQMGQEVILRCVPISNHLYFYWYRQILGQKVEFLVSFYNNEISEKSEIFDDQFSVERPDGSNFTLKIRSTKLEDSAMYFCASSERAGYTFGSGTRLTVV.

The V gene is TRBV29-1, the J gene TRBJ2-1; D gene unclear. Germline V CDR1 and CDR2: SQVTM, ANQGSEA. V was pared by 1 base and J by 0 bases, with 16 bases between. The length of the CDR3 is 17 residues. The DNA for the CDR3 is TGCAGCGTTGAAGGGCTTCGAGGCGGAAACTCCTACAATGAGCAGTTCTTC. It codes for CSVEGLRGGNSYNEQFF.

The chain is built from TRBV7-9 and TRBJ1-6; D possibly corresponds to TRBD1 (6 bases). Germline V gene sequence: CDR1 SEHNR, CDR2 FQNEAQ (reference sequence). This CDR3 spans 15 amino acids. The ends were cut back, 0 bases at V and 5 bases at J, with 8 bases in the middle. DNA of the CDR3: TGTGCCAGCAGCTTAGCGCCAGGGGATAATTCACCCCTCCACTTT. It encodes CASSLAPGDNSPLHF.

The gene calls are TRBV28 and TRBJ1-5; 7 bases fit TRBD1. The germline CDR1 and CDR2 sequences are MDHEN and SYDVKM. The CDR3 loop spans 14 amino acids. The ends lost 6 bases at V and 5 bases at J; junction bases unmatched: 7. The CDR3 nucleotides read TGTGCCAGCAGAGCCGACAGGGACTATCAGCCCCAGCATTTT. Translation gives CASRADRDYQPQHF.

There are a few counts of this clonotype. The rearrangement uses TRBV5-1 and TRBJ1-6; D uncertain. This CDR3 comprises 14 residues. V was trimmed by 5 bases and J by 7 bases, leaving 13 bases between them. The germline gives CDR1 SGHRS, CDR2 YFSETQ. DNA for the CDR3: TGCGCCAGCAGGCAAGGACGAACCAATTCACCCCTCCACTTT. Translating gives CASRQGRTNSPLHF.

This chain links TRBV12-3 or TRBV12-4 with TRBJ2-1, with D uncertain. CDR3 length equals 14 residues. V gave up 5 bases and J gave up 7 bases, with 15 bases separating them. The CDR3, as DNA: TGTGCCAGCAGTGAAGGCCTAGTGAAAAATGAGCAGTTCTTC. This encodes CASSEGLVKNEQFF.

This clonotype was detected a few times. This rearrangement joins TRBV12-3 or TRBV12-4 to TRBJ1-6, with D maybe TRBD1 (5 bases). The CDR3 is made up of 18 amino acids. Trimming took off 3 bases at V and 4 bases at J, with 19 bases between the two ends. The CDR3 here is CASSFGTPRYYYNSPLHF. CDR3 sequence (DNA): TGTGCCAGCAGTTTTGGGACCCCAAGATATTATTATAATTCACCCCTCCACTTT.

The chain recombines TRBV5-5 with TRBJ1-6; D is possibly TRBD1 (6 bases). This CDR3 has 13 amino acids. Germline V gene sequence: CDR1 SGHKS, CDR2 YYEKEE (reference sequence). Trimming pared 6 bases from V and 4 bases from J, leaving 8 bases between. The CDR3 DNA follows: TGTGCCAGCATGGACAGTTATAATTCACCCCTCCACTTT. This translates into CASMDSYNSPLHF.